Listed here are 18 T cell receptor beta chains from one sample, sequenced in a study of shared clonotypes between healthy human individuals. This table comes from immunoSEQ multiplex PCR, and its TCRdb copy is limited to in-frame clones, with some not included. The sample has about 1.5 million clones; approximately 98% are singletons. The sequencing sample was made of naive CD4+ T cells sorted from blood. Documented subset: CD45RA+ positively selected. The receptors here all came from a man aged 25 to 45 in good health.

CDR3 sequence: CASSLGAGQGQETQYF. CDR3 DNA sequence: TGTGCCAGCAGCTTGGGGGCAGGACAGGGCCAAGAGACCCAGTACTTC. This chain connects TRBV5-4 to TRBJ2-5, with 8 bases lining up with TRBD1. This CDR3 has 16 residues. Germline loops: CDR1 SGHNT, CDR2 YYREEE (reference sequence). J was trimmed by 1 base and V by 0 bases; bases with no gene match: 5.

The J gene is TRBJ2-2, the V gene TRBV19; 7 bases map to TRBD1. This CDR3 contains 14 residues. Germline loops: CDR1 LNHDA, CDR2 SQIVND (reference sequence). V lost 10 bases to trimming and J lost 1 base; unmatched junction nucleotides: 6. CDR3 region: CATSDRVNTGELFF. The CDR3 DNA is TGTGCCACCTCCGACAGGGTGAACACCGGGGAGCTGTTTTTT.

As regards this clone: Other DNA sequences within the sample encode an identical CDR3. The chain combines TRBV28 with TRBJ2-7; possibly TRBD2 for D (6 bases). Germline CDR1 and CDR2: MDHEN and SYDVKM. V lost 6 bases and J 4 bases, leaving 16 bases between the germline ends. The CDR3 loop spans 14 amino acids. CDR3 in DNA: TGTGCCAGCAGCTCTCCTGGGACTGGATACGAGCAGTACTTC. Encoded protein: CASSSPGTGYEQYF.

Note on this clone: Other DNA sequences in the same sample also yield this CDR3. The chain combines TRBV5-1 with TRBJ1-5; 8 bases are a match to TRBD1. The CDR3 covers 15 residues. The trim removed 4 bases at V and 3 bases at J, leaving 6 bases unmatched. The germline V gene encodes CDR1 SGHRS and CDR2 YFSETQ. The CDR3 here is CASSTGQGPNQPQHF. In DNA form, the CDR3 reads TGCGCCAGCAGCACCGGACAGGGCCCCAATCAGCCCCAGCATTTT. Drawing the rest from reference TRBV5-1 and TRBJ1-5, the complete variable domain is KAGVTQTPRYLIKTRGQQVTLSCSPISGHRSVSWYQQTPGQGLQFLFEYFSETQRNKGNFPGRFSGRQFSNSRSEMNVSTLELGDSALYLCASSTGQGPNQPQHFGDGTRLSIL.

The chain employs TRBV4-1 and TRBJ1-5, with D tentatively TRBD1 (6 bases). The CDR3 covers 15 residues. Per germline, CDR1 MGHRA and CDR2 YSYEKL. Trimming pared 4 bases from V and 3 bases from J, leaving 13 bases between. CDR3 sequence: CASSPHDRNNQPQHF. The CDR3 DNA reads as TGCGCCAGCAGCCCCCATGACAGGAACAATCAGCCCCAGCATTTT.

The genes are TRBV5-1 and TRBJ2-5; 11 nucleotides agree with TRBD2. This CDR3 has 15 residues. Germline CDR1 reads SGHRS; CDR2 reads YFSETQ. V lost 4 bases, J lost 2 bases, and 4 bases stayed unmatched. The CDR3 is CASSTGTSGQETQYF. In DNA form, the CDR3 reads TGCGCCAGCAGCACGGGGACTAGCGGACAAGAGACCCAGTACTTC.

In nucleotides, the CDR3 is TGCGCCAGCAGTGACTCCGGGACAGGGGGCTACGAGCAGTACTTC. It codes for CASSDSGTGGYEQYF. The V call is TRBV10-1, the J call TRBJ2-7; 11 bases are shared with TRBD1. This CDR3 has 15 residues. After removal of 3 bases from V and 3 bases from J, the junction contained 4 bases not matched to a gene. The germline V gene encodes CDR1 WNHNN and CDR2 SYGVQD (reference sequence).

The gene calls are TRBV2 and TRBJ1-5, with a possible D match to TRBD1 (5 bases). V was shortened by 6 bases and J by 7 bases, with 16 bases between the two germline ends. Germline values: CDR1 SNHLY, CDR2 FYNNEI. The CDR3 sequence is 14 residues long. The CDR3 is CASRGQGNGQPQHF. Here the CDR3 DNA reads TGTGCCAGCAGAGGCCAGGGAAATGGGCAGCCCCAGCATTTT.

The J gene is TRBJ2-3, the V gene TRBV5-6; tentative D call: TRBD2 (5 bases). The CDR3 has 16 residues. Germline assignment: CDR1 SGHDT and CDR2 YYEEEE. The germline V and J ends were trimmed by 0 bases and 0 bases, with 11 bases remaining between them. The CDR3 spells CASSLGVAPSTDTQYF. CDR3 DNA: TGTGCCAGCAGCTTGGGGGTAGCGCCCAGCACAGATACGCAGTATTTT.

V gene TRBV5-1 combines with J gene TRBJ2-3; D unclear. The CDR3 is 13 amino acids. Trimming took 1 base from V and 3 from J, leaving 6 bases between them. In germline, CDR1 is SGHRS, CDR2 YFSETQ. CDR3 sequence: CASSLRLTDTQYF. In nucleotides, the CDR3 is TGCGCCAGCAGCTTGCGGTTGACAGATACGCAGTATTTT.

The chain has TRBV5-1 and TRBJ2-2; 7 bases line up with TRBD2. This CDR3 has 16 amino acids. CDR1 and CDR2 from the germline V gene are SGHRS and YFSETQ. The ends lost 3 bases at V and 0 bases at J; junction bases unmatched: 5. CDR3 protein: CASSSSSGTNTGELFF. CDR3 coding DNA: TGCGCCAGCAGCTCCTCTAGCGGCACGAACACCGGGGAGCTGTTTTTT.

V gene TRBV2 combines with J gene TRBJ2-2; 8 positions agree with TRBD1. CDR1 is SNHLY and CDR2 is FYNNEI in the germline V gene. Losses at the gene ends were 7 bases for V and 2 bases for J; bases not matched to a gene: 3. This CDR3 comprises 14 residues. CDR3 sequence (DNA): TGTGCCAGCACGGGACAGGCAAACACCGGGGAGCTGTTTTTT. This gives the protein CASTGQANTGELFF.

J is TRBJ2-1 and V is TRBV5-6; TRBD2 might be the D (5 bases). The V end was cut by 3 bases, the J end by 6 bases, with 16 bases between. Germline CDR1 is SGHDT and CDR2 is YYEEEE. The CDR3 sequence is 15 residues long. This chain's CDR3 is CASSSLAFVSNEQFF. DNA of the CDR3: TGTGCCAGCAGCTCTTTAGCGTTCGTCTCCAATGAGCAGTTCTTC.

The CDR3, as DNA: TGTGCCAGCAGCTTAGAGGCGGCTAGTTGGGGCGAGCAGTACTTC. As protein: CASSLEAASWGEQYF. V is TRBV7-2 and J is TRBJ2-7; D unclear. Trimming stripped 1 base from V and 6 bases from J, with 16 bases between. The germline V gene encodes CDR1 SGHTA and CDR2 FQGNSA. This CDR3 spans 15 amino acids.

With regard to this clone: At the DNA level, this CDR3 is encoded by other sequences in the same sample as well. The chain couples TRBV9 to TRBJ1-5; D unresolved. The V end was cut by 0 bases, the J end by 7 bases, with 11 bases between. The germline CDR1 and CDR2 sequences are SGDLS and YYNGEE. The length of the CDR3 is 14 residues. The CDR3 loop is CASSVGWGNQPQHF. CDR3 in DNA: TGTGCCAGCAGCGTAGGGTGGGGAAACCAGCCCCAGCATTTT.

This sequence joins TRBV7-9 and TRBJ2-1; no clear D gene. V was pared by 5 bases and J by 3 bases, with 11 bases between. This CDR3 spans 14 amino acids. Looked up from germline, CDR1 is SEHNR and CDR2 is FQNEAQ (reference sequence). The DNA of the CDR3 is TGTGCCAGCAGCCCATCTTGGGGCTACAATGAGCAGTTCTTC. Residues: CASSPSWGYNEQFF.

The CDR3 spells CASSLESSAGELFF. CDR3 nucleotide sequence: TGTGCCAGCAGCCTAGAAAGTAGCGCCGGGGAGCTGTTTTTT. The chain couples TRBV5-4 to TRBJ2-2, with D tentatively TRBD2 (5 bases). The V end was cut by 4 bases, the J end by 6 bases, with 13 bases between. CDR1 and CDR2 (germline): SGHNT, YYREEE (reference sequence). The CDR3 has 14 amino acids.

This clone is a singleton in its sample. The rearrangement links TRBV5-1 to TRBJ2-1, with D unclear. CDR3 length equals 13 residues. Germline CDR1 and CDR2: SGHRS and YFSETQ. The ends were cut back, 2 bases at V and 4 bases at J, with 7 bases in the middle. CDR3 nucleotides: TGCGCCAGCAGCTTCACCGGATACAATGAGCAGTTCTTC. Amino acids: CASSFTGYNEQFF.